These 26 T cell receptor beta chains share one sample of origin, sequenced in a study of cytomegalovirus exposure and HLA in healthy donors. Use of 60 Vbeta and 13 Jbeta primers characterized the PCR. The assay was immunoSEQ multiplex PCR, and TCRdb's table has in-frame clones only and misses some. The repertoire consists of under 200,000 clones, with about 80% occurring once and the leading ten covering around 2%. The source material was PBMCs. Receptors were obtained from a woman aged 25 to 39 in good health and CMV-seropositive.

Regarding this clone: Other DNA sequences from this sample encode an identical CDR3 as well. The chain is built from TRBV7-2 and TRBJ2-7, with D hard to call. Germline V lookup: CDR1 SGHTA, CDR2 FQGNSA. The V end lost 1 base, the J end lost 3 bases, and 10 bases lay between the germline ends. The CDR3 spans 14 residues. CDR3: CASSLGGTSYEQYF. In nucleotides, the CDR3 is TGTGCCAGCAGCTTAGGAGGCACCAGCTACGAGCAGTACTTC.

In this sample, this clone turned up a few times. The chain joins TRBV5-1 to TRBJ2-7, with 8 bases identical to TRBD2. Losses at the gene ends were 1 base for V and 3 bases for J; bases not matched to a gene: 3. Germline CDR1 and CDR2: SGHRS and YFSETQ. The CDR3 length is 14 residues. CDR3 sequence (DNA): TGCGCCAGCAGCTTGTCGGGGGGGGGCTACGAGCAGTACTTC. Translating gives CASSLSGGGYEQYF.

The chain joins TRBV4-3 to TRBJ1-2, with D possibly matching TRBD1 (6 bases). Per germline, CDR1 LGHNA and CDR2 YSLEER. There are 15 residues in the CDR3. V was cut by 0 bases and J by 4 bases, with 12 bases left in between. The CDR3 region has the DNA TGCGCCAGCAGCCAAGAAAACCGGGGGGCCTATGGCTACACCTTC. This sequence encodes CASSQENRGAYGYTF.

The chain's CDR3 is CASSARTGTGGETQYF. CDR3 coding DNA: TGTGCCAGCAGTGCCAGAACCGGGACTGGTGGTGAGACCCAGTACTTC. This rearrangement joins TRBV9 to TRBJ2-5; weak D call: TRBD2 (6 bases). Germline V gene data show CDR1 as SGDLS and CDR2 as YYNGEE. CDR3 length: 16 amino acids. Trimming cost V 5 bases and J 5 bases, with 22 bases left between them.

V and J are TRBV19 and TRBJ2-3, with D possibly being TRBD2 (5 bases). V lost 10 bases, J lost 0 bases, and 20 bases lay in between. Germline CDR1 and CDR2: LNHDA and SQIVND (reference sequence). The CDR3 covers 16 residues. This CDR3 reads CATSPWFRGSTDTQYF. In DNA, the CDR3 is TGTGCCACCTCCCCCTGGTTCCGGGGTAGCACAGATACGCAGTATTTT.

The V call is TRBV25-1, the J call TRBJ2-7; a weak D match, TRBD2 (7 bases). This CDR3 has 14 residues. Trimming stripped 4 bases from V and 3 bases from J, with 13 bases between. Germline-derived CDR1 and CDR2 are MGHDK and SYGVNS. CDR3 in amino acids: CASSGLRGGYEQYF. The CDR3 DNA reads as TGTGCCAGCAGTGGTTTAAGGGGGGGCTACGAGCAGTACTTC.

The CDR3 coding sequence is TGTGCCAGCAGCCCGGAGGGTTATCAGCCCCAGCATTTT. It specifies CASSPEGYQPQHF. This chain links TRBV6-5 with TRBJ1-5, with D unclear. The germline CDR1 and CDR2 sequences are MNHEY and SVGAGI. CDR3 size: 13 residues. V was trimmed by 6 bases and J by 5 bases, leaving 11 bases between them.

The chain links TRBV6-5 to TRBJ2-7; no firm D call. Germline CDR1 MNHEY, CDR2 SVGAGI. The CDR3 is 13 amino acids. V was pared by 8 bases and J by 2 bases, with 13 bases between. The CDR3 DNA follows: TGTGCCAGCGTGGGCCGATCGACCTACGAGCAGTACTTC. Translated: CASVGRSTYEQYF.

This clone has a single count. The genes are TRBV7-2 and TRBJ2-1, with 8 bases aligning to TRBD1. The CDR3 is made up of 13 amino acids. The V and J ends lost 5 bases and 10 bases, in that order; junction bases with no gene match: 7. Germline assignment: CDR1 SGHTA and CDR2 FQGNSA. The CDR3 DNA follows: TGTGCCAGCAGCAGGCAGGGGGCCGGAGAGCAGTTCTTC. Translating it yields CASSRQGAGEQFF.

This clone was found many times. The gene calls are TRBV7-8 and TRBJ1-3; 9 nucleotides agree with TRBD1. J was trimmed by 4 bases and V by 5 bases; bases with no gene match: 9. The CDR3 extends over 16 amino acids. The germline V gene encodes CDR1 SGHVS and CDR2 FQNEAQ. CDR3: CASSPWTGVDGNTIYF. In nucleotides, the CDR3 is TGTGCCAGCAGCCCTTGGACAGGGGTGGACGGAAACACCATATATTTT. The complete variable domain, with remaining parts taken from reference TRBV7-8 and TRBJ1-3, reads GAGVSQSPRYKVAKRGQDVALRCDPISGHVSLFWYQQALGQGPEFLTYFQNEAQLDKSGLPSDRFFAERPEGSVSTLKIQRTQQEDSAVYLCASSPWTGVDGNTIYFGEGSWLTVV.

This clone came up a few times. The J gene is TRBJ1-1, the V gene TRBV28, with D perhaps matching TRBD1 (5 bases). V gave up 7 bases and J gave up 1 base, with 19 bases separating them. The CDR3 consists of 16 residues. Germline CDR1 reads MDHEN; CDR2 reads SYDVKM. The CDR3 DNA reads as TGTGCCAGCAACGTTCACCTAGGGGCAACGAACACTGAAGCTTTCTTT. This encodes CASNVHLGATNTEAFF.

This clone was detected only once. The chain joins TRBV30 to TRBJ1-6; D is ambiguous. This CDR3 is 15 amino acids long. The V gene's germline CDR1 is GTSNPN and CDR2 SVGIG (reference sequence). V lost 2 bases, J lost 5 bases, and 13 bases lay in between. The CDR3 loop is CAWSHLGPDNSPLHF. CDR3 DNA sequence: TGTGCCTGGAGTCACTTGGGCCCTGATAATTCACCCCTCCACTTT.

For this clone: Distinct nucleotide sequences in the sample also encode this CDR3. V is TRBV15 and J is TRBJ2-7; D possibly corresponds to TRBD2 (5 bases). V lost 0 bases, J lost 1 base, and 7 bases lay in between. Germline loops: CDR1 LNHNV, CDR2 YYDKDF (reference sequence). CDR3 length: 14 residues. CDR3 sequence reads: CATSRDRGSYEQYF. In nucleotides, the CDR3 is TGTGCCACCAGCAGAGATCGGGGTTCCTACGAGCAGTACTTC.

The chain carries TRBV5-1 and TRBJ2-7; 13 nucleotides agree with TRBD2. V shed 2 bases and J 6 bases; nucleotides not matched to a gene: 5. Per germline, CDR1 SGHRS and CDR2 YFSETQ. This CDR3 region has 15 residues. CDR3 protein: CASSLGLAGEGEQYF. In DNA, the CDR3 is TGCGCCAGCAGCTTAGGACTAGCGGGAGAGGGCGAGCAGTACTTC. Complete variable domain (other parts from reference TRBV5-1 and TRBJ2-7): KAGVTQTPRYLIKTRGQQVTLSCSPISGHRSVSWYQQTPGQGLQFLFEYFSETQRNKGNFPGRFSGRQFSNSRSEMNVSTLELGDSALYLCASSLGLAGEGEQYFGPGTRLTVT.

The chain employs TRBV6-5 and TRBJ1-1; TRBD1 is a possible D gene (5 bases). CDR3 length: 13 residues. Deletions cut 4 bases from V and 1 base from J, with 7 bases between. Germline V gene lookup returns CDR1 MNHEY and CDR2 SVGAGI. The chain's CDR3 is CASSFTGNTEAFF. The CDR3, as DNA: TGTGCCAGCAGTTTTACAGGGAACACTGAAGCTTTCTTT.

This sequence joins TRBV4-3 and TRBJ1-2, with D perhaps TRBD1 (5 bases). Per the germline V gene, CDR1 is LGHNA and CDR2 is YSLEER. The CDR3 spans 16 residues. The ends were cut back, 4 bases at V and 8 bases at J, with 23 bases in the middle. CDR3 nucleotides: TGCGCCAGCAGCCCAACTCAAGGGTGGGAGGGGATGGGCTACACCTTC. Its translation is CASSPTQGWEGMGYTF.

The CDR3 sequence is CASSKPGQGSIEAFF. The DNA for the CDR3 is TGTGCCAGCAGCAAACCGGGACAGGGGAGTATTGAAGCTTTCTTT. This chain joins TRBV21-1 and TRBJ1-1; the table's D call, TRBD1, was not checked against the DNA. TRBV21-1 is recorded as a pseudogene. CDR3 size: 15 residues.

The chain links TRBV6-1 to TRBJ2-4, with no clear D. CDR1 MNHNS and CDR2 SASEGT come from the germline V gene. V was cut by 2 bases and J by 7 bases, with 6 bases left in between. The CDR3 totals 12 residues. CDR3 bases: TGTGCCAGCAGTGAAAATGAGAACATTCAGTACTTC. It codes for CASSENENIQYF.

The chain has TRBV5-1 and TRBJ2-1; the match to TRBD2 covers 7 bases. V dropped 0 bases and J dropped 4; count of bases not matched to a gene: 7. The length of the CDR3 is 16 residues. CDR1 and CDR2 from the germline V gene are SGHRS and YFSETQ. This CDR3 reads CASSLVSGGGYNEQFF. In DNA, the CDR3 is TGCGCCAGCAGCTTGGTGTCGGGGGGAGGATACAATGAGCAGTTCTTC.

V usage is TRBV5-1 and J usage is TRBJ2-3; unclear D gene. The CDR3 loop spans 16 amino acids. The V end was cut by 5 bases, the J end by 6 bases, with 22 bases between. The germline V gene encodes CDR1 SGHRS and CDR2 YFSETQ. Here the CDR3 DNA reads TGCGCCAGCAGGACATCTGTCGTTTTCTCCTTGGATACGCAGTATTTT. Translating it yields CASRTSVVFSLDTQYF.

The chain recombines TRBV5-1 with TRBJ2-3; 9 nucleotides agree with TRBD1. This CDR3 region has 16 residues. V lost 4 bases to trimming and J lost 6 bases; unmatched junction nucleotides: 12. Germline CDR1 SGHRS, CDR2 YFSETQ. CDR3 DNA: TGCGCCAGCAGCCCAGCCAGGACAGGGGCCCCTGATACGCAGTATTTT. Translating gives CASSPARTGAPDTQYF.

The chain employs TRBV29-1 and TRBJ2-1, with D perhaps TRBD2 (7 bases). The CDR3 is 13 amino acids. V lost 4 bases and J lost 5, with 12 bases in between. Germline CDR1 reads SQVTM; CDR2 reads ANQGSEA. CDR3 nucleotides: TGCAGCGTTGGGCGGGGGCAGGACAATGAGCAGTTCTTC. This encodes CSVGRGQDNEQFF.

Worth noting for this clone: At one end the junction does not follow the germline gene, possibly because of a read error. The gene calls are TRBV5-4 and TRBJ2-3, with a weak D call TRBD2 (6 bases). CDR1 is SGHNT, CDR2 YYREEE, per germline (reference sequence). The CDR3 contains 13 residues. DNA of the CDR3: TGTGCCAGCGGCTTTATAGCGGAAGCAACGCAGTATTTT. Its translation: CASGFIAEATQYF.

The CDR3 coding sequence is TGCGCCAGCAGCGGGTCGCAGGTTCCCTACAATGAGCAGTTCTTC. Its translation: CASSGSQVPYNEQFF. This rearrangement joins TRBV5-1 to TRBJ2-1; D is unresolved. The CDR3 contains 15 residues. Per the germline V gene, CDR1 is SGHRS and CDR2 is YFSETQ. V lost 4 bases and J 2 bases, leaving 13 bases between the germline ends.

CDR3 sequence reads: CASGIGQGHNYGYTF. The DNA of the CDR3 is TGTGCCAGCGGCATAGGACAGGGTCATAACTATGGCTACACCTTC. This rearrangement joins TRBV7-2 to TRBJ1-2; 8 bases match TRBD1. This CDR3 has 15 residues. The J segment lost 1 base and the V segment lost 8 bases, leaving 9 bases of the junction unmatched. CDR1 and CDR2 (germline): SGHTA, FQGNSA.

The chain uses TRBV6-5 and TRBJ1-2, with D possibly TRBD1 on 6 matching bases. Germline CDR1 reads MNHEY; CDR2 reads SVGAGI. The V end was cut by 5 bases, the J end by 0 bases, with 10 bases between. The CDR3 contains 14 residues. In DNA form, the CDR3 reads TGTGCCAGCAGTGTAGACAGGTCTAACTATGGCTACACCTTC. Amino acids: CASSVDRSNYGYTF.